This T cell receptor (beta chain) was captured in a study of Tregs in tolerant kidney transplant recipients. Whole-study results and caveats: Donor-specific Treg expansion exceeded global Treg expansion in tolerant patients, suggesting antigen drive.

Mixed chimerism was transient after nonmyeloablative marrow transplants from related graft donors. Method: immunoSEQ multiplex PCR; TCRdb's copy keeps in-frame clones and lacks some. The sample data list around 13,000 clones. On this clone itself: Antigen unknown. The CDR3 end lies 3 residues beyond the end of the read and is filled in from the germline J gene.

V gave up 1 base and J gave up 5 bases, with 11 bases separating them. The CDR3 is 15 residues long. Germline CDR1 is SNHLY and CDR2 is FYNNEI. Specimen: CD8+ T cells from blood (PBMCs), collected 6 months after the transplant. The clonotype was recovered from a human patient who received a combined kidney and bone marrow transplant. Some T cells may trace back to the graft donor. The chain links TRBV2 to TRBJ1-4; D ambiguous. The CDR3 bases that were read are TGTGCCAGCAGTGAAGGCGTCAGACTAAATGAAAAA. This encodes CASSEGVRLNEK. The whole CDR3 protein is CASSEGVRLNEKLFF.